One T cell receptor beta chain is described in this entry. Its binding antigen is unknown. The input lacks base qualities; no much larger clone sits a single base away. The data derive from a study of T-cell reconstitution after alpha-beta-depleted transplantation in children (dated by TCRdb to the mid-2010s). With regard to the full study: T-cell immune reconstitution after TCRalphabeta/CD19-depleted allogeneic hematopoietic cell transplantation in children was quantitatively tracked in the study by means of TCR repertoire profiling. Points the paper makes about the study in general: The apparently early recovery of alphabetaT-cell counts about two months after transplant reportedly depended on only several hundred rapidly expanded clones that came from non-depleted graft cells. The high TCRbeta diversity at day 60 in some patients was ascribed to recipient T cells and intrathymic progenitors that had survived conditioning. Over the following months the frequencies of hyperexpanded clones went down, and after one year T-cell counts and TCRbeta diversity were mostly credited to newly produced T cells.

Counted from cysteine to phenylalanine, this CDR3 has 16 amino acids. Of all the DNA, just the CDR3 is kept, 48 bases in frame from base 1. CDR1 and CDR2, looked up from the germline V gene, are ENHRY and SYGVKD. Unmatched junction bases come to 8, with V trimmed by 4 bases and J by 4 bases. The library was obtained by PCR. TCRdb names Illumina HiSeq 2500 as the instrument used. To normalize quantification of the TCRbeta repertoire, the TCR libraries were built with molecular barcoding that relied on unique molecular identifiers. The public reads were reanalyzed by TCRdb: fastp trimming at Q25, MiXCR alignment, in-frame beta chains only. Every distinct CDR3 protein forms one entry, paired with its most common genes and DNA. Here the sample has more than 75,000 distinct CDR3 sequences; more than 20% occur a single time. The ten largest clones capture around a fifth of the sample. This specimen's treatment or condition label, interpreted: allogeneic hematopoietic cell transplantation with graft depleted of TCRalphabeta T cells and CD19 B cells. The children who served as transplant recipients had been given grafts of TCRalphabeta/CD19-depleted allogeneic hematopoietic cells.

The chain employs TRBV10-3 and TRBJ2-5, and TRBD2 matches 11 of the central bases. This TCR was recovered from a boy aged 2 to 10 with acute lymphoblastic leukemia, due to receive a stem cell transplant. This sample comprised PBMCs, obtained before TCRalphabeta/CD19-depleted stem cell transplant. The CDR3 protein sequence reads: CAISGTGTSGGETQYF. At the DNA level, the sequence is TGTGCCATCAGTGGTACCGGGACTAGCGGAGGAGAGACCCAGTACTTC.